The source of this T cell receptor (beta chain) is a study of shared clonotypes between healthy human individuals. Clones were sequenced by immunoSEQ multiplex PCR, and TCRdb holds only the in-frame ones, with some missing. The repertoire holds about 680,000 clones, with about 80% as singletons. Study-wide results and caveats: The genetic and exposure-history diversity represented was limited by few donors.

Each donor was a Caucasian adult residing in Nashville, Tennessee. The germline gives CDR1 SEHNR, CDR2 FQNEAQ (reference sequence). The trim removed 7 bases at V and 5 bases at J, leaving 10 bases unmatched. CDR3 length: 14 residues. Turning to this clone: What it binds is unknown.

Material for sequencing was memory CD4+ T cells sorted from blood. Stated subset: CD45RA-negative fraction. V and J are TRBV7-9 and TRBJ1-1; 7 bases fit TRBD1. This clonotype originated in a woman aged 30 to 39 in good health. The CDR3 DNA reads TGTGCCAGCATCTCAACAGGGGAGGGTACTGAAGCTTTCTTT. Protein: CASISTGEGTEAFF.